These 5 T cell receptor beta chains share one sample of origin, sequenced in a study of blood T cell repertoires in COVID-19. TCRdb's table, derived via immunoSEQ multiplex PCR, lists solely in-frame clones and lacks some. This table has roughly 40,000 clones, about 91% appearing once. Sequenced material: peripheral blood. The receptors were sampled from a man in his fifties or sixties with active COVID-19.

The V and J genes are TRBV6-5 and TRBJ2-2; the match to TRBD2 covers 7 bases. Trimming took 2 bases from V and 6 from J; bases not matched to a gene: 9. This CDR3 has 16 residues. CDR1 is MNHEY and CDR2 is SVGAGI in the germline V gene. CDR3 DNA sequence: TGTGCCAGCAGTTACAGTCTAGCGGCCAATCCCGGGGAGCTGTTTTTT. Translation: CASSYSLAANPGELFF.

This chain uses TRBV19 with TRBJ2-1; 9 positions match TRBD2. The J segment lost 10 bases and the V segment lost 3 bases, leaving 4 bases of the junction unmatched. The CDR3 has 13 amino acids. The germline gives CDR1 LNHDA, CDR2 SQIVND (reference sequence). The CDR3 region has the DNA TGTGCCAGTAGTATTAGGGCGGGGGGGGAGCAGTTCTTC. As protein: CASSIRAGGEQFF.

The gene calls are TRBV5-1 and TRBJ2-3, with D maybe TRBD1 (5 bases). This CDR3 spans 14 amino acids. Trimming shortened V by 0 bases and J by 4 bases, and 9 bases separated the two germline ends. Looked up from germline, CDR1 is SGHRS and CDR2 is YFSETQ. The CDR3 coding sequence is TGCGCCAGCAGCTTGGGTCAGGGTGCAGATACGCAGTATTTT. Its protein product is CASSLGQGADTQYF.

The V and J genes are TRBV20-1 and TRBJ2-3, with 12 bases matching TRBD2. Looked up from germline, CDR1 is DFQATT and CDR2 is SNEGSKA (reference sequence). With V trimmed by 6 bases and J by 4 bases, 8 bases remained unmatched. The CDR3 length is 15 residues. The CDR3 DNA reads TGCAGTGCCAGTCGGACTAGCGGGACTTCAGATACGCAGTATTTT. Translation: CSASRTSGTSDTQYF.

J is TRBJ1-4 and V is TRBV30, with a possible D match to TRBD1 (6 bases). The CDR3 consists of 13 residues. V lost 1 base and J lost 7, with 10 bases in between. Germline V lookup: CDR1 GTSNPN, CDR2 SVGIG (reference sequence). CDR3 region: CAWSARGREKLFF. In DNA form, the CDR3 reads TGTGCCTGGAGTGCCAGGGGACGTGAAAAACTGTTTTTT.